This T cell receptor (beta chain) stems from a study of blood T cells in healthy people across ages. Study-wide results and caveats: Donor CMV status, an unknown factor, possibly confounded changes in expanded clonotypes. Both higher diversity and more naive CD4+ cells marked long-lived donors when set against aged donors. Roughly linear declines in TCR beta diversity per million T cells occurred with age.

Trimming cost V 6 bases and J 2 bases; bases outside gene matches: 8. The V gene's germline CDR1 is SNHLY and CDR2 FYNNEI. The CDR3 consists of 15 residues. Ten or more counts support this clonotype. What it binds is not known. With a J-beta primer mix and a sample-barcoded 5' primer, a second PCR ran about 7 to 12 cycles. TCRdb redid the calling of the 5' RACE reads with MiXCR, one entry per CDR3 protein. The sample lists roughly 1,700,000 distinct CDR3 sequences; about 28% were seen once. J is TRBJ2-7 and V is TRBV2; 9 bases fit TRBD2. The sequenced sample consisted of blood. This clonotype was obtained from a woman aged 25-40 years in good health. CDR3 sequence reads: CASSPIPSGTYEQYF. DNA for the CDR3: TGTGCCAGCAGCCCCATCCCTAGCGGGACCTACGAGCAGTACTTC.